The rows below give T cell receptor beta chains drawn from one sample of a study of cytomegalovirus exposure and HLA in healthy donors. The assay was immunoSEQ multiplex PCR, and TCRdb's table has in-frame clones only and misses some. The data hold 150,000 to 200,000 clones, with approximately 88% observed a single time. The sample comprised PBMCs. These TCRs come from a boy younger than 18 in good health and CMV-seronegative. Each CDR3 is given with its conserved first and last residue. The order of the fields is D gene, V gene, CDR3 length, J gene, clone size, CDR3 DNA, CDR3 protein. D genes are given only for firm matches. Expanded clones are given a class, and other clones once, few, many or no size at all.

-	TRBV5-1	14	TRBJ2-2	-	TGCGCCAGCAGCTTACCCAGGAACACCGGGGAGCTGTTTTTT	CASSLPRNTGELFF
TRBD1	TRBV7-2	16	TRBJ1-5	-	TGTGCCAGCAGCTTCGGTGGGTCACAGGGGAATCAGCCCCAGCATTTT	CASSFGGSQGNQPQHF
-	TRBV11-2	17	TRBJ2-7	once	TGTGCCAGCAGCCCCCTGACCTTCGAGACTCTGAACTACGAGCAGTACTTC	CASSPLTFETLNYEQYF
-	TRBV5-4	11	TRBJ1-1	-	TGTGCCAGCAGCCGCCTCGGTGAAGCTTTCTTT	CASSRLGEAFF
-	TRBV20-1	10	TRBJ2-5	-	TGCAGTGCTAGGGGGGGGACCCAGTACTTC	CSARGGTQYF
-	TRBV18	15	TRBJ2-3	-	TGTGCCAGCTCAGTCCGGGACATAAGCACAGATACGCAGTATTTT	CASSVRDISTDTQYF
TRBD2	TRBV5-1	18	TRBJ2-5	once	TGCGCCAGCACCCAACGGGGGGGCCATTCCTTGTACCAAGAGACCCAGTACTTC	CASTQRGGHSLYQETQYF
TRBD1	TRBV6-5	14	TRBJ2-7	-	TGTGCCAGCAGTCACCGGGGACAGGGGGTCGAGCAGTACTTC	CASSHRGQGVEQYF
-	TRBV5-5	13	TRBJ2-5	-	TGTGCCAGCAGTCGGGGGAGCCAAGAGACCCAGTACTTC	CASSRGSQETQYF
-	TRBV7-2	14	TRBJ2-7	few	TGTGCCAGCAGCTTAGTAGGGGGCTCCTACGAGCAGTACTTC	CASSLVGGSYEQYF
-	TRBV7-9	14	TRBJ2-1	-	TGTGCCAGCAGCTTCAGGGCCTCCTACAATGAGCAGTTCTTC	CASSFRASYNEQFF
TRBD1	TRBV5-1	14	TRBJ2-7	-	TGCGCCAGCAGCCCGATACAGGGGGCCTACGAGCAGTACTTC	CASSPIQGAYEQYF